This TCR beta chain emerged from a study of shared T cell receptors in the human thymus. This clone occurred once. Profiling relied on immunoSEQ multiplex PCR, and the TCRdb table lists in-frame clones only, not all of them. The table has some 700,000 clones, 80% to 90% seen once; the top ten hold 0.0095% to 0.013%. The CDR3 has 19 residues. Trimming took off 1 base at V and 0 bases at J, with 19 bases between the two ends. Germline lookup yields CDR1 LNHNV and CDR2 YYDKDF (reference sequence). The sample was also reused in another study, on human thymus T cells. That report notes: Apparent bias marked the V and J gene usage of thymic and blood repertoires. Unrelated individuals had highly overlapping thymic repertoires, as reported in related research.

The sample consisted of thymocytes. The chain carries TRBV15 and TRBJ1-3; weak D call: TRBD1 (5 bases). The receptor's source is a girl under three years old with a congenital heart defect. This chain's CDR3 is CATSRGGGHRNISGNTIYF. In nucleotides, the CDR3 is TGTGCCACCAGCAGAGGGGGAGGACACCGGAATATCTCTGGAAACACCATATATTTT.